Presented here are 10 T cell receptor beta chains from one specimen sequenced in a study of shared clonotypes between healthy human individuals. CD45RO-negative cells were positively selected for CCR7, leaving out terminally differentiated effector memory CD45RA+ cells. Sequencing used immunoSEQ multiplex PCR; TCRdb keeps in-frame clones, though not all of them. The data hold roughly 2.1 million clones, with 85% to 95% observed a single time. The sequencing input was naive CD8+ T cells from PBMCs. These receptors were obtained from a man younger than 35 in good health. Some clones in this sample may be carry-over from other donors' samples.

This chain's CDR3 is CASSTTGTGVEQYF. Written as DNA, the CDR3 is TGTGCCAGCAGTACAACCGGGACAGGGGTCGAGCAGTACTTC. The chain is built from TRBV27 and TRBJ2-7; 10 bases line up with TRBD1. The germline V gene encodes CDR1 MNHEY and CDR2 SMNVEV (reference sequence). This CDR3 has 14 residues. The V gene end was trimmed by 5 bases and the J gene end by 6 bases; junction bases not matched to a gene: 7.

This chain links TRBV12-5 with TRBJ2-1; 9 positions match TRBD2. V lost 2 bases, J lost 7 bases, and 3 bases stayed unmatched. From germline, CDR1 is LGHNT and CDR2 FRNRAP. This CDR3 contains 14 residues. The CDR3 reads CASGLTGLANEQFF. As DNA, the CDR3 is TGTGCTAGTGGTTTGACGGGACTAGCTAATGAGCAGTTCTTC.

The V call is TRBV15, the J call TRBJ2-4; 12 bases agree with TRBD2. The germline V gene has CDR1 LNHNV and CDR2 YYDKDF (reference sequence). This CDR3 region has 15 residues. Unmatched junction bases numbered 11, after V lost 7 bases and J lost 10 bases. The CDR3 spells CATTAKGGTSGIQYF. CDR3 coding DNA: TGTGCCACCACCGCTAAGGGCGGGACTAGCGGGATTCAGTACTTC.

This clone has just one count. The V gene is TRBV2, the J gene TRBJ1-1; the D gene is possibly TRBD1 (5 bases). V lost 6 bases and J 1 base, leaving 12 bases between the germline ends. The V gene's germline CDR1 is SNHLY and CDR2 FYNNEI. The CDR3 is 14 residues long. CDR3 region: CASRLLTENTEAFF. As DNA, the CDR3 is TGTGCCAGCAGACTATTGACAGAGAACACTGAAGCTTTCTTT.

J is TRBJ1-4 and V is TRBV7-2; D unclear. Germline-derived CDR1 and CDR2 are SGHTA and FQGNSA. The CDR3 is 15 residues long. The V and J ends lost 5 bases and 5 bases respectively, with 15 bases between them. DNA of the CDR3: TGTGCCAGCAGCCCCAGGCCAGCCCCAAATGAAAAACTGTTTTTT. This gives the protein CASSPRPAPNEKLFF.

The V call is TRBV28, the J call TRBJ2-1; 8 positions agree with TRBD2. The CDR3 is made up of 14 amino acids. CDR1 MDHEN and CDR2 SYDVKM come from the germline V gene. After removal of 3 bases from V and 9 bases from J, the junction contained 7 bases not matched to a gene. The CDR3 here is CASSLSGSRLEQFF. In nucleotides, the CDR3 is TGTGCCAGCAGTTTGAGCGGGAGTAGACTTGAGCAGTTCTTC. The full variable domain, rest sourced from reference TRBV28 and TRBJ2-1, is DVKVTQSSRYLVKRTGEKVFLECVQDMDHENMFWYRQDPGLGLRLIYFSYDVKMKEKGDIPEGYSVSREKKERFSLILESASTNQTSMYLCASSLSGSRLEQFFGPGTRLTVL.

The chain links TRBV28 to TRBJ2-5, with D unresolved. The closer fit of TRBJ2-7 to the DNA end suggests the J call may be wrong. The length of the CDR3 is 14 residues. The germline gives CDR1 MDHEN, CDR2 SYDVKM. In nucleotides, the CDR3 is TGTGCCAGCAGTTTGGCGGCAGACTCCTACGAGCAGTACTTC. Its protein is CASSLAADSYEQYF.

The J gene is TRBJ1-4, the V gene TRBV4-2, with D uncertain. Germline V gives CDR1 LGHNA, CDR2 YNFKEQ. The length of the CDR3 is 15 residues. Trimming took 0 bases from V and 8 from J, leaving 13 bases between them. CDR3 coding DNA: TGTGCCAGCAGCCAAGATGGGCCCACCGAAGAAAAACTGTTTTTT. The encoded protein is CASSQDGPTEEKLFF.

The chain couples TRBV14 to TRBJ2-5, with 9 bases fitting TRBD1. J lost 5 bases, V lost 2 bases, and 9 bases had no gene match. This CDR3 is built from 16 residues. Germline V gives CDR1 SGHDN, CDR2 FVKESK. Here the CDR3 DNA reads TGTGCCAGCAGCCAATTCCCTACAGGGGGCCACGAGACCCAGTACTTC. This encodes CASSQFPTGGHETQYF.

V is TRBV7-9 and J is TRBJ2-1; D uncertain. The CDR3 has 17 amino acids. Germline lookup yields CDR1 SEHNR and CDR2 FQNEAQ (reference sequence). V lost 1 base and J lost 1, with 14 bases in between. The CDR3 sequence: CASSLGPAAPSYNEQFF. CDR3 DNA sequence: TGTGCCAGCAGCTTAGGGCCCGCGGCACCTTCCTACAATGAGCAGTTCTTC. Complete variable domain (other parts from reference TRBV7-9 and TRBJ2-1): DTGVSQNPRHKITKRGQNVTFRCDPISEHNRLYWYRQTLGQGPEFLTYFQNEAQLEKSRLLSDRFSAERPKGSFSTLEIQRTEQGDSAMYLCASSLGPAAPSYNEQFFGPGTRLTVL.